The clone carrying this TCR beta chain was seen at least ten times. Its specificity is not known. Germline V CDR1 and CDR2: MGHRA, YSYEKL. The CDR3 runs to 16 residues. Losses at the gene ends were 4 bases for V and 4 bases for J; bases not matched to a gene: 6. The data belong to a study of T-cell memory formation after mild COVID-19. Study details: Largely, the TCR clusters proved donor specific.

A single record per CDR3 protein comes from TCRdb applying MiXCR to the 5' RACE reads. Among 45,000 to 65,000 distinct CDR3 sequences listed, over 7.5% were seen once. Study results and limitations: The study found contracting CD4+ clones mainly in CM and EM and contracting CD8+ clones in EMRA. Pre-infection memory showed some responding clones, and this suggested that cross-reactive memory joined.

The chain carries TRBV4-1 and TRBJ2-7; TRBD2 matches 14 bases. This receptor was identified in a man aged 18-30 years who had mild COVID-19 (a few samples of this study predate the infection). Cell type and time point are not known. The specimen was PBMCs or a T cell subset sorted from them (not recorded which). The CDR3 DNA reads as TGCGCCAGCAGCCCGACTAGCGGGGGGGCCTCATACGAGCAGTACTTC. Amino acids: CASSPTSGGASYEQYF.